This entry lists 5 T cell receptor beta chains sequenced from one sample in a study of cytomegalovirus exposure and HLA in healthy donors. 60 Vbeta and 13 Jbeta primers were used in PCR. Clones were read by immunoSEQ multiplex PCR, and TCRdb kept only the in-frame ones, dropping some. The repertoire holds more than 95,000 clones, with roughly three quarters as singletons. What was sequenced was PBMCs. The receptor set was obtained from a woman in her thirties or forties in good health and CMV-seronegative.

Points on this clone: Germline is not matched at one junction end, which may reflect a read error. As DNA, the CDR3 is TGTGCCAGCAGCTTGGCAGGGTCTGACGACTTT. This encodes CASSLAGSDDF. The chain couples TRBV5-6 to TRBJ1-1; D perhaps matches TRBD1 (5 bases). The length of the CDR3 is 11 residues. Germline V CDR1 and CDR2: SGHDT, YYEEEE. Together with reference TRBV5-6 and TRBJ1-1, the CDR3 gives the full variable domain: DAGVTQSPTHLIKTRGQQVTLRCSPKSGHDTVSWYQQALGQGPQFIFQYYEEEERQRGNFPDRFSGHQFPNYSSELNVNALLLGDSALYLCASSLAGSDDFGQGTRLTVV.

This chain uses TRBV27 with TRBJ1-5; no clear D gene. The CDR3 totals 16 residues. CDR1 is MNHEY and CDR2 is SMNVEV in the germline V gene (reference sequence). With 5 bases removed from V and 0 bases from J, the gap between germline ends came to 14 bases. The CDR3 coding sequence is TGTGCCAGCAGTATGGTGGCATCCTCTAGCAATCAGCCCCAGCATTTT. It yields the protein CASSMVASSSNQPQHF.

The V gene is TRBV30, the J gene TRBJ2-5; TRBD2 agrees at 9 bases. This CDR3 spans 14 amino acids. The germline gives CDR1 GTSNPN, CDR2 SVGIG (reference sequence). The J segment lost 6 bases and the V segment lost 0 bases, leaving 5 bases of the junction unmatched. The CDR3 is CAWSVSGRWQTQYF. The CDR3 nucleotides read TGTGCCTGGAGTGTTAGCGGGAGATGGCAGACCCAGTACTTC.

The gene calls are TRBV7-6 and TRBJ2-1; a possible D gene is TRBD1 (7 bases). From germline, CDR1 is SGHVS and CDR2 FNYEAQ. This CDR3 has 13 amino acids. The V and J ends lost 3 bases and 13 bases respectively, with 16 bases between them. Here the CDR3 DNA reads TGTGCCAGCAGCTTGGCCCCAGGGGGAGGTCAGTTCTTC. Translated: CASSLAPGGGQFF.

The chain uses TRBV6-6 and TRBJ2-1, with TRBD2 identical over 7 bases. The CDR3 sequence is 14 residues long. Germline values: CDR1 MNHNY, CDR2 SVGAGI (reference sequence). V was pared by 7 bases and J by 4 bases, with 7 bases of the junction left unmatched. The CDR3 DNA sequence: TGTGCCAGCACTATCAGCGGGACTTACAATGAGCAGTTCTTC. Translation gives CASTISGTYNEQFF.